This TCR beta chain is drawn from a study of T cell repertoires in cytomegalovirus infection. In the study overall: Selected CMV epitopes included recently identified HLA-C-restricted ones as well as well-studied HLA-B-restricted ones. CMV infection together with matching HLA type was indicated by public TCR beta signatures.

The CDR3 is made up of 16 amino acids. The germline gives CDR1 DFQATT, CDR2 SNEGSKA (reference sequence). V lost 1 base and J 5 bases, leaving 21 bases between the germline ends. In regard to this clonotype: The antigen is unknown.

Study findings and constraints: People with CMV and the relevant HLA were identified by cumulative public TCR beta family frequency. Ex vivo, HLA-C-restricted CMV-specific TCR beta clonotypes prevailed over the rest of the response.

TCRdb analysed the reads with MiXCR anew, one entry per CDR3 protein. The top ten clones hold 12% of a sample with hundreds of thousands of distinct CDR3 sequences, 32% of them seen once. This chain joins TRBV20-1 and TRBJ2-7; D unresolved. Sequenced here: cultured CD8+ T cells from PBMCs, sampled from culture after CMV antigen stimulation. The clonotype was recovered from a human donor in good health (CMV status not recorded). Some clones in this sample may be carry-over from other donors' samples. The CDR3 bases are TGCAGTGCTAGAGCAACGGGTGGTGAGCTCTTTCACGAGCAGTACTTC. This translates into CSARATGGELFHEQYF.